Listed below are T cell receptor beta chains from one sample, sequenced in a study of T cell repertoires in cytomegalovirus infection. From the reads, TCRdb called clonotypes with MiXCR, one entry per CDR3 protein. Of 340,000 or so distinct CDR3 sequences listed, around 25% were seen once; the top ten hold about 14%. These receptors have no identified antigens. Source: cultured PBMCs, taken from culture after CMV antigen stimulation. Receptors originate from a human donor in good health (CMV status not recorded). Some clones in this sample may be carry-over from other donors' samples. CDR3s include the opening cysteine and the closing phenylalanine or tryptophan. Each record gives: V gene, clone size, J gene, D gene, CDR3 DNA, CDR3 protein. The D gene is left open where the match is weak. Expanded clones are given a class, and other clones once, few, many or no size at all.

TRBV4-3	NA	TRBJ1-6	NA	TGCGCCAGCAGCCAAGACATAACGGGAGGGCCGCCACCCCTCCACTTT	CASSQDITGGPPPLHF
TRBV27	NA	TRBJ2-1	NA	TGTGCCAGCAGTTTATTCGCCAGCAATGAGCAGTTCTTC	CASSLFASNEQFF
TRBV19	NA	TRBJ2-1	NA	TGTGCCAGTAGTATTCTAGCTTACAATGAGCAGTTCTTC	CASSILAYNEQFF
TRBV19	NA	TRBJ1-2	NA	TGTGCCAGTAGTATAGGCACAGCTCAAAGGGGTGGCTACACCTTC	CASSIGTAQRGGYTF
TRBV7-2	few	TRBJ2-7	NA	TGTGCCAGCAGCCCAGGGTGGAAGACCTACGAGCAGTACTTC	CASSPGWKTYEQYF
TRBV5-1	few	TRBJ2-5	NA	TGCGCCAGCAGCTTGGATTTCCGAGGCCAAGAGACCCAGTACTTC	CASSLDFRGQETQYF
TRBV11-3	NA	TRBJ2-1	NA	TGTGCCAGCAGCGCGCGGGCCTCCCGTTACAATGAGCAGTTCTTC	CASSARASRYNEQFF
TRBV19	NA	TRBJ2-1	TRBD2	TGTGCCAGTAGTATCTCCCAGCGGGAGAAGAGGGGGAATGAGCAGTTCTTC	CASSISQREKRGNEQFF
TRBV7-2	NA	TRBJ2-1	NA	TGTGCCAGCAGCTTATCGGAGGGGGGTTACAATGAGCAGTTCTTC	CASSLSEGGYNEQFF
TRBV11-2	few	TRBJ2-1	NA	TGTGCCAGCAGCGTTAGTGGTGAGCAGTTCTTC	CASSVSGEQFF
TRBV12-3/TRBV12-4	NA	TRBJ1-1	TRBD1	TGTGCCAGCAGTGCGGGGACAGGAGAAAAGGGTACTGAAGCTTTCTTT	CASSAGTGEKGTEAFF
TRBV6-5	many	TRBJ1-4	NA	TGTGCCAGCAGTTACTCGCTGAATCCTAATGAAAAACTGTTTTTT	CASSYSLNPNEKLFF
TRBV12-3/TRBV12-4	NA	TRBJ2-2	NA	TGTGCCAGCAGCCGAAGGGAGCTTGGGGACACCGGGGAGCTGTTTTTT	CASSRRELGDTGELFF
TRBV19	NA	TRBJ2-2	NA	TGTGCCAGTAGTATTCAAACAGCGAACACCGGGGAGCTGTTTTTT	CASSIQTANTGELFF
TRBV25-1	few	TRBJ1-2	NA	TGTGCCAGCAGTGAATTAGACTATGGCTACACCTTC	CASSELDYGYTF
TRBV20-1	many	TRBJ2-3	NA	TGCAGTGCCCGGGACACAAGCACAGATACGCAGTATTTT	CSARDTSTDTQYF
TRBV7-2	many	TRBJ2-5	NA	TGTGCCAGCAGCCGAGGGGGGGACAGGTTGACCCAGTACTTC	CASSRGGDRLTQYF
TRBV7-2	many	TRBJ2-2	TRBD2	TGTGCCAGCAGCCAACGCCAGGTAGCGGGAGTTGCCGGGGAGCTGTTTTTT	CASSQRQVAGVAGELFF
TRBV7-2	many	TRBJ1-3	NA	TGTGCCAGCAGCGAGGGGCCCACCATATATTTT	CASSEGPTIYF
TRBV28	once	TRBJ2-1	NA	TGTGCCAGCAGTTGGAGCTTGTGGAATGAGCAGTTCTTC	CASSWSLWNEQFF
TRBV28	few	TRBJ1-4	NA	TGTGCCAGCACCAACGGCGGCGGGCGTGGTAATGAAAAACTGTTTTTT	CASTNGGGRGNEKLFF
TRBV7-9	many	TRBJ2-4	TRBD1	TGTGCCAGCAGCCCGATGTCCCGGGACAGGGCGCTAGCCAAAAACATTCAGTACTTC	CASSPMSRDRALAKNIQYF
TRBV6-5	few	TRBJ1-4	NA	TGTGCCAGCATGGCCGATGGTCGGACAACTAATGAAAAACTGTTTTTT	CASMADGRTTNEKLFF
TRBV11-2	NA	TRBJ1-6	NA	TGTGCCAGCAGCTTAGTGGAACGGTCACCCCTCCACTTT	CASSLVERSPLHF
TRBV6-5	NA	TRBJ2-2	TRBD2	TGTGCCAGCAGTAGAATAGCGGGAGGCACCGGGGAGCTGTTTTTT	CASSRIAGGTGELFF
TRBV10-3	NA	TRBJ2-1	NA	TGTGCCATCACTGGGATGGGCAATGAGCAGTTCTTC	CAITGMGNEQFF
TRBV7-2	NA	TRBJ2-1	NA	TGTGCCAGCAGCTTGGTCCGTGGGAGGATAAACAATGAGCAGTTCTTC	CASSLVRGRINNEQFF
TRBV5-6	few	TRBJ2-1	NA	TGTGCCAGCAGCTTAGACGTCAACTCCTACAATGAGCAGTTCTTC	CASSLDVNSYNEQFF
TRBV19	NA	TRBJ2-7	TRBD1	TGTGCCAGTAGTATAGCGACAGGGAGCTCCTACGAGCAGTACTTC	CASSIATGSSYEQYF
TRBV19	NA	TRBJ1-6	TRBD1	TGTGCCAGTAGTGCCCAAAACAGGGGGATAGGTTCACCCCTCCACTTT	CASSAQNRGIGSPLHF
TRBV29-1	NA	TRBJ2-1	TRBD2	TGCAGCGTTGACCGGACTAGCGGGAGACTAAATGAGCAGTTCTTC	CSVDRTSGRLNEQFF
TRBV20-1	NA	TRBJ1-2	TRBD1	TGCAGTGCCTCGGAGGGGGCGCGAGGCTACACCTTC	CSASEGARGYTF
TRBV7-6	many	TRBJ1-3	NA	TGTGCCAGCAGCTTATATCAGGGAGGAAACACCATATATTTT	CASSLYQGGNTIYF
TRBV5-6	NA	TRBJ1-6	NA	TGTGCCAGCAGCTTCCGGGCCCTAGTTAATTCACCCCTCCACTTT	CASSFRALVNSPLHF
TRBV9	NA	TRBJ2-3	NA	TGTGCCAGCAGCGTAGTAAGCGGGAGCACAGATACGCAGTATTTT	CASSVVSGSTDTQYF
TRBV30	NA	TRBJ2-3	NA	TGTGCCTGGAGTGTCGGTACTACAGATACGCAGTATTTT	CAWSVGTTDTQYF
TRBV6-6	few	TRBJ2-2	NA	TGTGCCAGCAGTTACTCGACTGGGTCGGACACCGGGGAGCTGTTTTTT	CASSYSTGSDTGELFF
TRBV6-6	NA	TRBJ1-5	NA	TGTGCCAGCAGTTACAATGGGGGAAATCAGCCCCAGCATTTT	CASSYNGGNQPQHF
TRBV5-4	NA	TRBJ2-1	TRBD2	TGTGCCAGCAGAATGGGGCTAGCGGGAGCCGGGGGGGACAATGAGCAGTTCTTC	CASRMGLAGAGGDNEQFF
TRBV2	few	TRBJ2-2	TRBD1	TGTGCCAGCCAGACAGGGCCCACCGGGGAGCTGTTTTTT	CASQTGPTGELFF
TRBV9	few	TRBJ1-2	TRBD1	TGTGCCAGCAGCGTAGAGGGGGCTAGCTATGGCTACACCTTC	CASSVEGASYGYTF
TRBV12-3/TRBV12-4	NA	TRBJ2-3	TRBD2	TGTGCCAGCAAACTAGCGGGAGGTCGGGTCACAGATACGCAGTATTTT	CASKLAGGRVTDTQYF
TRBV7-9	NA	TRBJ2-1	NA	TGTGCCAGCAGCTTAGCCAGGGCTAGCTCCTACAATGAGCAGTTCTTC	CASSLARASSYNEQFF
TRBV12-3/TRBV12-4	many	TRBJ2-1	TRBD1	TGTGCCAGCAGCTTCGACAGGGGGCCTGTCAATGAGCAGTTCTTC	CASSFDRGPVNEQFF
TRBV6-1	NA	TRBJ2-3	NA	TGTGCCAGCACCTCAAGAGCTACCTCGTTGCCTAGGACGCAGTATTTT	CASTSRATSLPRTQYF
TRBV2	many	TRBJ2-5	NA	TGTGCCAGCAAGCGCCGGGACCGACAAGAGACCCAGTACTTC	CASKRRDRQETQYF
TRBV11-2	NA	TRBJ2-3	NA	TGTGCCAGCAGCTTAACCCAGTTAGGGGGTACGCAGTATTTT	CASSLTQLGGTQYF
TRBV18	NA	TRBJ2-5	TRBD1	TGTGCCAGCTCATCAAGCCGGGACAGGGGGGAGACCCAGTACTTC	CASSSSRDRGETQYF
TRBV7-9	many	TRBJ1-1	TRBD1	TGTGCCAGCAGCTTAGACAGGGGGGAATTCTTT	CASSLDRGEFF
TRBV4-1	many	TRBJ2-3	NA	TGCGCCAGCAGCCCGTCTGGGGGCGGCACAGATACGCAGTATTTT	CASSPSGGGTDTQYF
TRBV7-9	few	TRBJ1-6	NA	TGTGCCAGCAGCTTAGTTATTTGGCAGGAAGGCTCACCCCTCCACTTT	CASSLVIWQEGSPLHF
TRBV6-2/TRBV6-3	NA	TRBJ2-2	NA	TGTGCCAGCAGTTACTCGAACACCGGGGAGCTGTTTTTT	CASSYSNTGELFF
TRBV7-2	many	TRBJ2-5	TRBD2	TGTGCCAGCAGCTTAGCGTTAGCGGGAGGGAAAGAGACCCAGTACTTC	CASSLALAGGKETQYF